Each of the 26 T cell receptor beta chains below was sequenced from the same sample in a study of radiation and T cells in renal cell carcinoma. The time point here: blood 2 weeks post-SBRT. The treatment is: 15 Gy SBRT to primary tumor, nephrectomy 4 weeks later. Only in-frame clones appear in the TCRdb table, and some are missing; sequencing was by immunoSEQ multiplex PCR. The repertoire holds about 150,000 clones, with over 80% as singletons. The sequencing here drew on blood, taken from a patient whose treatment included radiotherapy and nephrectomy. Every receptor here comes from a woman aged 45 to 65 with renal cell carcinoma.

This chain uses TRBV9 with TRBJ1-2; 9 nucleotides line up with TRBD1. Germline V gives CDR1 SGDLS, CDR2 YYNGEE. Germline trimming cut 3 bases from V and 4 bases from J; bases unmatched to any gene: 7. The CDR3 length is 15 residues. The CDR3 region is CASSARTGDFYGYTF. The CDR3 nucleotides read TGTGCCAGCAGCGCCCGGACAGGGGATTTCTATGGCTACACCTTC.

The V and J genes are TRBV7-3 and TRBJ2-7; TRBD1 is a possible D gene (5 bases). Trimming took off 1 base at V and 2 bases at J, with 9 bases between the two ends. CDR3 length equals 14 residues. Per germline, CDR1 SGHTA and CDR2 FQGTGA. The CDR3 region has the DNA TGTGCCAGCAGCTTAAATGAAGGGGCCTACGAGCAGTACTTC. It translates to CASSLNEGAYEQYF.

The chain joins TRBV7-9 to TRBJ2-7; no reliable D call. The CDR3 extends over 18 amino acids. Germline V gene lookup returns CDR1 SEHNR and CDR2 FQNEAQ (reference sequence). Deletions cut 5 bases from V and 0 bases from J, with 23 bases between. CDR3 DNA: TGTGCCAGCAGCCACCGCCTGGCAGTTGCTATAGACTCCTACGAGCAGTACTTC. Its protein product is CASSHRLAVAIDSYEQYF. The entire variable domain, with the rest obtained from reference TRBV7-9 and TRBJ2-7, is as follows: DTGVSQNPRHKITKRGQNVTFRCDPISEHNRLYWYRQTLGQGPEFLTYFQNEAQLEKSRLLSDRFSAERPKGSFSTLEIQRTEQGDSAMYLCASSHRLAVAIDSYEQYFGPGTRLTVT.

V is TRBV11-2 and J is TRBJ2-2; D may be TRBD1 or TRBD2 (6 bases each). This CDR3 comprises 15 residues. V was shortened by 3 bases and J by 5 bases, with 13 bases between the two germline ends. Germline loops: CDR1 SGHAT, CDR2 FQNNGV. The CDR3 loop reads CASSLLGGHTGELFF. CDR3 sequence (DNA): TGTGCCAGCAGCTTGCTGGGGGGCCATACCGGGGAGCTGTTTTTT.

The chain uses TRBV5-1 and TRBJ2-6, with 7 bases that match TRBD1. This CDR3 is built from 17 residues. Germline CDR1 and CDR2: SGHRS and YFSETQ. After removal of 1 base from V and 0 bases from J, the junction contained 4 bases not matched to a gene. The CDR3 protein is CASSLTQGVSGANVLTF. CDR3 DNA sequence: TGCGCCAGCAGCTTGACCCAGGGGGTCTCTGGGGCCAACGTCCTGACTTTC. Full variable domain (remainder filled in from reference TRBV5-1 and TRBJ2-6): KAGVTQTPRYLIKTRGQQVTLSCSPISGHRSVSWYQQTPGQGLQFLFEYFSETQRNKGNFPGRFSGRQFSNSRSEMNVSTLELGDSALYLCASSLTQGVSGANVLTFGAGSRLTVL.

This chain links TRBV2 with TRBJ1-2; 7 bases agree with TRBD1. Trimming cost V 6 bases and J 3 bases; bases outside gene matches: 4. The length of the CDR3 is 13 residues. CDR1 and CDR2 from the germline V gene are SNHLY and FYNNEI. The CDR3 region is CASSLGQYYGYTF. The CDR3 DNA is TGTGCCAGCAGCCTGGGACAGTACTATGGCTACACCTTC.

The chain has TRBV10-3 and TRBJ1-5, with D perhaps matching TRBD1 (5 bases). This CDR3 has 13 residues. The V gene lost 6 bases and the J gene lost 7 bases, with 13 bases spanning the gap. Germline V CDR1 and CDR2: ENHRY, SYGVKD. This chain's CDR3 is CAIRGESRQPQHF. The CDR3 region has the DNA TGTGCCATCAGAGGGGAGTCTAGGCAGCCCCAGCATTTT.

The chain couples TRBV5-1 to TRBJ2-1; 7 nucleotides line up with TRBD2. Trimming at V came to 4 bases and at J to 6 bases, leaving 13 bases not matched to a gene. CDR3 length: 16 amino acids. Germline CDR1 reads SGHRS; CDR2 reads YFSETQ. In DNA form, the CDR3 reads TGCGCCAGCAGCCCCCGGGGGGAGACTAGGGTCAATGAGCAGTTCTTC. Its translation: CASSPRGETRVNEQFF.

The rearrangement uses TRBV5-4 and TRBJ2-5; D may be TRBD1 (6 bases). In germline, CDR1 is SGHNT, CDR2 YYREEE (reference sequence). The CDR3 has 13 amino acids. The V end was cut by 6 bases, the J end by 4 bases, with 13 bases between. The CDR3: CASTPSRGETQYF. The CDR3 DNA sequence: TGTGCCAGCACCCCGAGCAGGGGAGAGACCCAGTACTTC. Using reference TRBV5-4 and TRBJ2-5 for the parts outside the CDR3, the full variable domain is ETGVTQSPTHLIKTRGQQVTLRCSSQSGHNTVSWYQQALGQGPQFIFQYYREEENGRGNFPPRFSGLQFPNYSSELNVNALELDDSALYLCASTPSRGETQYFGPGTRLLVL.

The chain employs TRBV4-1 and TRBJ2-1; tentative D call: TRBD2 (5 bases). The CDR3 contains 19 residues. CDR1 is MGHRA and CDR2 is YSYEKL in the germline V gene. V was pared by 2 bases and J by 1 base, with 21 bases between. The CDR3 region is CASSQRGGTGRGSYNEQFF. CDR3 in DNA: TGCGCCAGCAGCCAACGCGGAGGTACGGGTCGGGGTTCCTACAATGAGCAGTTCTTC.

This chain joins TRBV7-9 and TRBJ1-3; D might be TRBD1 (5 bases). CDR3 length: 15 amino acids. Trimming pared 3 bases from V and 0 bases from J, leaving 9 bases between. Germline V gene sequence: CDR1 SEHNR, CDR2 FQNEAQ (reference sequence). The CDR3 spells CASSFSGSSGNTIYF. In nucleotides, the CDR3 is TGTGCCAGCAGCTTCTCAGGGTCCTCTGGAAACACCATATATTTT.

V is TRBV19 and J is TRBJ2-1; 8 bases map to TRBD2. Germline CDR1 is LNHDA and CDR2 is SQIVND (reference sequence). The CDR3 is 16 residues long. J was trimmed by 3 bases and V by 2 bases; bases with no gene match: 6. Here the CDR3 reads CASSINRGGIYNEQFF. DNA of the CDR3: TGTGCCAGTAGTATAAATCGGGGGGGAATCTACAATGAGCAGTTCTTC.

V gene TRBV7-2 combines with J gene TRBJ2-5; D remains unclear. Germline V gives CDR1 SGHTA, CDR2 FQGNSA. CDR3 length: 13 residues. The ends were cut back, 6 bases at V and 1 base at J, with 9 bases in the middle. The CDR3 spells CASRWGSQETQYF. The CDR3 nucleotides are TGTGCCAGCAGGTGGGGTTCCCAAGAGACCCAGTACTTC.

V usage is TRBV19 and J usage is TRBJ1-3, with D possibly being TRBD1 (6 bases). CDR1 is LNHDA and CDR2 is SQIVND in the germline V gene (reference sequence). With 7 bases removed from V and 2 bases from J, the gap between germline ends came to 18 bases. The CDR3 runs 16 residues. The CDR3 spells CASTTQRTDAGNTIYF. CDR3 nucleotides: TGTGCCAGTACCACTCAGAGGACAGACGCTGGAAACACCATATATTTT.

The rearrangement joins TRBV7-2 to TRBJ2-3, with 7 bases that match TRBD2. After removal of 5 bases from V and 3 bases from J, the junction contained 8 bases not matched to a gene. CDR1 SGHTA and CDR2 FQGNSA come from the germline V gene. The CDR3 spans 15 residues. This CDR3 reads CASSTGGVITDTQYF. The DNA for the CDR3 is TGTGCCAGCAGCACTGGGGGGGTAATTACAGATACGCAGTATTTT.

This chain uses TRBV5-4 with TRBJ1-6; D is unresolved. The V gene lost 5 bases and the J gene lost 7 bases, with 19 bases spanning the gap. This CDR3 is built from 16 residues. Germline values: CDR1 SGHNT, CDR2 YYREEE (reference sequence). The CDR3 reads CASSTGPGGKNSPLHF. CDR3 coding DNA: TGTGCCAGCAGTACCGGGCCCGGCGGGAAGAATTCACCCCTCCACTTT.

CDR3 in amino acids: CASSVVPSSGNTIYF. CDR3 nucleotide sequence: TGTGCCAGCAGCGTAGTACCCTCCTCTGGAAACACCATATATTTT. The V and J genes are TRBV9 and TRBJ1-3; no clear D. Trimming took off 0 bases at V and 0 bases at J, with 7 bases between the two ends. The CDR3 length is 15 residues. Germline V lookup: CDR1 SGDLS, CDR2 YYNGEE.

This clone was counted at least ten times. The CDR3 loop reads CATRADRGSQPQHF. The CDR3 DNA reads TGTGCCACCAGAGCCGACAGGGGGAGTCAGCCCCAGCATTTT. The J gene is TRBJ1-5, the V gene TRBV15, with 9 nucleotides matching TRBD1. The CDR3 extends over 14 amino acids. Unmatched junction bases numbered 6, after V lost 6 bases and J lost 6 bases. The V gene's germline CDR1 is LNHNV and CDR2 YYDKDF (reference sequence).

The chain carries TRBV30 and TRBJ1-2, with no clear D. Germline V gives CDR1 GTSNPN, CDR2 SVGIG (reference sequence). The CDR3 has 14 residues. With 0 bases removed from V and 7 bases from J, the gap between germline ends came to 15 bases. The CDR3 nucleotides are TGTGCCTGGAGTGTCTCCTCGTCCACCGGTGGCTACACCTTC. Translation: CAWSVSSSTGGYTF.

The chain recombines TRBV7-2 with TRBJ2-2; 9 nucleotides agree with TRBD2. J was trimmed by 5 bases and V by 0 bases; bases with no gene match: 1. The germline gives CDR1 SGHTA, CDR2 FQGNSA. CDR3 length: 15 residues. The CDR3 region is CASSLALAGTGELFF. CDR3 nucleotides: TGTGCCAGCAGCTTAGCTCTAGCGGGGACCGGGGAGCTGTTTTTT.

The J gene is TRBJ2-4, the V gene TRBV6-1, with 7 bases lining up with TRBD1. Germline values: CDR1 MNHNS, CDR2 SASEGT. There are 15 residues in the CDR3. The V segment lost 6 bases and the J segment 5 bases; nucleotides outside the gene matches: 10. The CDR3 bases are TGTGCCAGCAGCCGCACGACAGGGACCCAAAACATTCAGTACTTC. It is translated as CASSRTTGTQNIQYF.

The chain links TRBV14 to TRBJ1-6; D is unresolved. Germline V gives CDR1 SGHDN, CDR2 FVKESK. The germline V and J ends were trimmed by 5 bases and 7 bases, with 9 bases remaining between them. The CDR3 extends over 13 amino acids. The CDR3: CASSSTLNSPLHF. DNA for the CDR3: TGTGCCAGCAGCTCGACTTTGAATTCACCCCTCCACTTT. Full variable domain (missing parts from reference TRBV14 and TRBJ1-6): EAGVTQFPSHSVIEKGQTVTLRCDPISGHDNLYWYRRVMGKEIKFLLHFVKESKQDESGMPNNRFLAERTGGTYSTLKVQPAELEDSGVYFCASSSTLNSPLHFGNGTRLTVT.

This sequence joins TRBV29-1 and TRBJ2-1; D tentatively reads TRBD1 or TRBD2 (5 bases each). CDR1 and CDR2 from the germline V gene are SQVTM and ANQGSEA. V lost 3 bases and J 2 bases, leaving 8 bases between the germline ends. The CDR3 is made up of 13 amino acids. The CDR3 loop reads CSVEGVTYNEQFF. The CDR3 bases are TGCAGCGTTGAGGGGGTTACCTACAATGAGCAGTTCTTC.

The rearrangement links TRBV21-1 to TRBJ1-2. TRBV21-1 is described as a pseudogene. CDR3 length: 16 amino acids. As DNA, the CDR3 is TGTGCCAGCACCCGAGACCGGGACGTAGCTAACTATGGCTACACCTTC. This sequence encodes CASTRDRDVANYGYTF.

DNA of the CDR3: TGTGCCTGGAATGTACTTGGGATGAATGGCTACACCTTC. This translates into CAWNVLGMNGYTF. This chain links TRBV30 with TRBJ1-2; D is ambiguous. V lost 4 bases and J lost 6, with 15 bases in between. The germline gives CDR1 GTSNPN, CDR2 SVGIG (reference sequence). CDR3 length equals 13 residues.

The chain is built from TRBV6-6 and TRBJ2-7; weak D call: TRBD1 (5 bases). The CDR3 loop spans 13 amino acids. Trimming took 9 bases from V and 0 from J, leaving 12 bases between them. CDR1 is MNHNY, CDR2 SVGAGI, per germline (reference sequence). DNA of the CDR3: TGTGCCAGTAAACTTCAGGGCTCCTACGAGCAGTACTTC. Residues: CASKLQGSYEQYF.